The source of this T cell receptor (beta chain) is a study of regulatory T cells in long-lasting Graves disease. Time point specified: newly diagnosed GD, antithyroid drugs for less than 3 months. Construction of the TCR library relied on RNA isolated from PBMCs. Arm-PCR of CDR3 regions and iRepertoire HTBI primers were used to build TCR beta libraries. Via MiXCR, TCRdb re-called the multiplex PCR reads, giving one row per CDR3 protein. Of hundreds of thousands of distinct CDR3 sequences listed, 15% to 20% are singletons. This clonotype was seen repeatedly, ten times or more. Deletions cut 4 bases from V and 4 bases from J, with 8 bases between. CDR3 length equals 12 residues. Germline-derived CDR1 and CDR2 are SGHRS and YFSETQ. These data were also reused for a study on T cells in Graves' hyperthyroidism and ophthalmopathy. That work states: Also found in blood were most expanded thyroid clonotypes above 0.001.

Source: peripheral blood mononuclear cells (PBMCs), taken at new diagnosis, from a patient treated with antithyroid drugs. The sequence derives from a young man with Graves disease. This chain joins TRBV5-1 and TRBJ1-1; D may be TRBD1 (6 bases). CDR3: CASSQDSTEAFF. Written as DNA, the CDR3 is TGCGCCAGCAGCCAGGACAGCACTGAAGCTTTCTTT.